The 20 T cell receptor beta chains presented below share a single source sample, sequenced in a study of spatial heterogeneity in lung cancer. General observations from the study: Mutation counts in tumors were tracked by counts of expanded intratumoral alpha and beta TCRs.

The sample's time point: sample taken at primary tumor resection. A single record per CDR3 protein comes from TCRdb applying MiXCR to the 5' RACE reads. The profile shows 20,000 to 30,000 distinct CDR3 sequences, about 9.3% of them singletons. No cognate antigen is known for these TCRs. The sample in question was lung tumor tissue, obtained at surgery. Receptor source: a male donor with early-stage non-small cell lung cancer.

This clonotype was seen repeatedly, ten times or more. This chain links TRBV7-2 with TRBJ2-7, with no clear D. This CDR3 has 11 residues. Trimming took off 0 bases at V and 7 bases at J, with 4 bases between the two ends. From germline, CDR1 is SGHTA and CDR2 FQGNSA. The CDR3 nucleotides are TGTGCCAGCAGCTTAGCGTGGGAGCAGTACTTC. Amino acids: CASSLAWEQYF.

V and J are TRBV2 and TRBJ2-1, with TRBD2 identical over 10 bases. Germline CDR1 and CDR2: SNHLY and FYNNEI. This CDR3 has 15 residues. V was clipped by 3 bases and J by 2 bases; unmatched bases: 1. The CDR3 sequence is CASSDSGRAYNEQFF. CDR3 nucleotide sequence: TGTGCCAGCAGTGACAGCGGGAGGGCCTACAATGAGCAGTTCTTC.

The genes are TRBV7-3 and TRBJ2-2, with 9 bases identical to TRBD2. J lost 4 bases, V lost 2 bases, and 2 bases had no gene match. Germline V gene data show CDR1 as SGHTA and CDR2 as FQGTGA. The CDR3 is 15 amino acids. The CDR3 sequence: CASSLAGGATGELFF. CDR3 nucleotides: TGTGCCAGCAGCTTAGCGGGAGGGGCCACCGGGGAGCTGTTTTTT.

CDR3 DNA: TGTGCCTGGAGTGGGACTGATCCCGCGAGGACCCAGTACTTC. Translating it yields CAWSGTDPARTQYF. The V and J genes are TRBV30 and TRBJ2-5, with D maybe TRBD2 (5 bases). The CDR3 sequence is 14 residues long. Germline lookup yields CDR1 GTSNPN and CDR2 SVGIG (reference sequence). The V gene lost 1 base and the J gene lost 7 bases, with 16 bases spanning the gap.

Many counts were recorded for this clonotype. The chain couples TRBV6-1 to TRBJ2-2; D is unresolved. Trimming left V 3 bases short and J 5 bases short, with 4 bases between. The CDR3 is made up of 12 amino acids. The V gene's germline CDR1 is MNHNS and CDR2 SASEGT. CDR3 residues: CASSEGTGELFF. The CDR3 DNA reads TGTGCCAGCAGTGAGGGTACCGGGGAGCTGTTTTTT.

The chain has TRBV6-5 and TRBJ1-2; D remains ambiguous. CDR1 is MNHEY and CDR2 is SVGAGI in the germline V gene. This CDR3 comprises 14 residues. Trimming left V 2 bases short and J 0 bases short, with 7 bases between. CDR3: CASSYGRANYGYTF. The CDR3 region has the DNA TGTGCCAGCAGTTACGGGAGAGCTAACTATGGCTACACCTTC.

This clonotype was counted many times. The V gene is TRBV29-1, the J gene TRBJ2-7, with D perhaps TRBD1 (5 bases). Germline V CDR1 and CDR2: SQVTM, ANQGSEA. Between the trimmed V and J ends, which lost 7 bases and 1 base, there was a span of 17 bases. The CDR3 length is 14 residues. CDR3 nucleotides: TGCAGCGCTGGAGAACAGGACGTTTCCTACGAGCAGTACTTC. This codes for CSAGEQDVSYEQYF.

This rearrangement joins TRBV27 to TRBJ2-7, with a weak D call TRBD2 (6 bases). This CDR3 has 14 residues. Trimming left V 8 bases short and J 1 base short, with 15 bases between. Germline loops: CDR1 MNHEY, CDR2 SMNVEV (reference sequence). Written as DNA, the CDR3 is TGTGCCAGCCCCCCGGCGGGAAGGTCCTACGAGCAGTACTTC. Its translation is CASPPAGRSYEQYF.

This clonotype has at least ten counts. The CDR3 protein is CASRPGSLNEQFF. The CDR3 nucleotides are TGTGCCAGCAGACCCGGATCCCTCAATGAGCAGTTCTTC. This chain uses TRBV3-1 with TRBJ2-1; D unclear. Germline V lookup: CDR1 LGHDT, CDR2 YNNKEL (reference sequence). The V end lost 6 bases, the J end lost 6 bases, and 12 bases lay between the germline ends. CDR3 length: 13 residues.

This clonotype was recorded a few times. The chain carries TRBV20-1 and TRBJ2-1, with no clear D. Germline lookup yields CDR1 DFQATT and CDR2 SNEGSKA (reference sequence). The CDR3 is made up of 12 amino acids. Trimming took 4 bases from V and 9 from J, leaving 13 bases between them. In DNA form, the CDR3 reads TGCAGTGCTAACCAGAAAGGGTTTGAGCAGTTCTTC. Translating it yields CSANQKGFEQFF.

This clonotype was seen at least ten times. The chain combines TRBV3-1 with TRBJ2-2; either TRBD1 or TRBD2 may fit D (5 bases each). Germline CDR1 LGHDT, CDR2 YNNKEL (reference sequence). The CDR3 is made up of 15 amino acids. V was trimmed by 4 bases and J by 2 bases, leaving 11 bases between them. The DNA of the CDR3 is TGTGCCAGCAGCCCGGGACGGACTAACACCGGGGAGCTGTTTTTT. Its protein product is CASSPGRTNTGELFF. The variable domain in full, completed from reference TRBV3-1 and TRBJ2-2, reads DTAVSQTPKYLVTQMGNDKSIKCEQNLGHDTMYWYKQDSKKFLKIMFSYNNKELIINETVPNRFSPKSPDKAHLNLHINSLELGDSAVYFCASSPGRTNTGELFFGEGSRLTVL.

The chain recombines TRBV19 with TRBJ2-1; D gene unclear. CDR1 and CDR2 from the germline V gene are LNHDA and SQIVND (reference sequence). This CDR3 has 16 residues. Trimming removed 0 bases from V and 7 bases from J, with 16 bases in between. The CDR3 sequence: CASSIDIGFGDNEQFF. For the CDR3, the DNA is TGTGCCAGTAGTATAGATATTGGTTTTGGGGATAATGAGCAGTTCTTC.

This clonotype was detected many times. This rearrangement joins TRBV28 to TRBJ2-2; D unclear. Between the trimmed V and J ends, which lost 5 bases and 3 bases, there was a span of 19 bases. Germline CDR1 reads MDHEN; CDR2 reads SYDVKM. The CDR3 loop spans 17 amino acids. CDR3 DNA: TGTGCCAGCAGTCCCCTTACGTCCCTGTCGGACACCGGGGAGCTGTTTTTT. Its translation: CASSPLTSLSDTGELFF.

Comment on this clonotype: This may stem from a read error, because a much larger clone lies one nucleotide away. The rearrangement joins TRBV10-3 to TRBJ2-3; a possible D gene is TRBD2 (5 bases). V was clipped by 6 bases and J by 4 bases, with 11 bases between them. The germline V gene has CDR1 ENHRY and CDR2 SYGVKD. The CDR3 totals 13 residues. CDR3 protein: CAIRPVGADTQYF. CDR3 coding DNA: TGTGCCATCAGACCCGTGGGAGCAGATACGCAGTATTTT.

This clonotype was detected ten times or more. The chain combines TRBV28 with TRBJ2-1; 8 positions agree with TRBD1. The CDR3 loop spans 16 amino acids. V lost 5 bases to trimming and J lost 5 bases; unmatched junction nucleotides: 11. Germline CDR1 is MDHEN and CDR2 is SYDVKM. The DNA of the CDR3 is TGTGCCAGCAGTCCACTCGATGGACAGGGCAACAATGAGCAGTTCTTC. This sequence encodes CASSPLDGQGNNEQFF.

The V and J genes are TRBV6-5 and TRBJ2-5; D may correspond to TRBD1 or TRBD2 (5 bases each). Germline loops: CDR1 MNHEY, CDR2 SVGAGI. The CDR3 spans 14 residues. Trimming removed 0 bases at V and 6 bases at J, with 11 bases between. The CDR3 DNA reads TGTGCCAGCAGTTACTCGAACGGGGCGAAGACCCAGTACTTC. It encodes CASSYSNGAKTQYF.

Sample share makes this clonotype medium-sized. V is TRBV6-5 and J is TRBJ2-7; D may be TRBD1 or TRBD2 (5 bases each). CDR1 is MNHEY and CDR2 is SVGAGI in the germline V gene. The CDR3 has 13 residues. Trimming shortened V by 6 bases and J by 3 bases, and 12 bases separated the two germline ends. DNA of the CDR3: TGTGCCAGCAGACATACAGGACTCTACGAGCAGTACTTC. Translation: CASRHTGLYEQYF.

This clonotype was detected ten times or more. The chain uses TRBV7-6 and TRBJ2-2; D is unresolved. Germline lookup yields CDR1 SGHVS and CDR2 FNYEAQ. The CDR3 sequence is 14 residues long. Trimming took off 1 base at V and 0 bases at J, with 3 bases between the two ends. The CDR3 spells CASSLDPNTGELFF. The CDR3 bases are TGTGCCAGCAGCTTAGATCCGAACACCGGGGAGCTGTTTTTT. Variable domain in full (rest from reference TRBV7-6 and TRBJ2-2): GAGVSQSPRYKVTKRGQDVALRCDPISGHVSLYWYRQALGQGPEFLTYFNYEAQQDKSGLPNDRFSAERPEGSISTLTIQRTEQRDSAMYRCASSLDPNTGELFFGEGSRLTVL.

This clonotype was counted a few times. The V gene is TRBV19, the J gene TRBJ2-5; 7 bases align to TRBD2. The V segment lost 5 bases and the J segment 3 bases; nucleotides outside the gene matches: 3. CDR1 is LNHDA and CDR2 is SQIVND in the germline V gene (reference sequence). The CDR3 covers 13 residues. The CDR3 loop reads CASSGGVKETQYF. In DNA form, the CDR3 reads TGTGCCAGTAGTGGGGGGGTAAAAGAGACCCAGTACTTC.

Ten or more counts support this clonotype. The chain recombines TRBV10-3 with TRBJ2-5; D unresolved. The CDR3 consists of 11 residues. V was trimmed by 6 bases and J by 4 bases, leaving 6 bases between them. Per the germline V gene, CDR1 is ENHRY and CDR2 is SYGVKD. CDR3 bases: TGTGCCATCAGCCCCGGAGAGACCCAGTACTTC. Protein product: CAISPGETQYF.